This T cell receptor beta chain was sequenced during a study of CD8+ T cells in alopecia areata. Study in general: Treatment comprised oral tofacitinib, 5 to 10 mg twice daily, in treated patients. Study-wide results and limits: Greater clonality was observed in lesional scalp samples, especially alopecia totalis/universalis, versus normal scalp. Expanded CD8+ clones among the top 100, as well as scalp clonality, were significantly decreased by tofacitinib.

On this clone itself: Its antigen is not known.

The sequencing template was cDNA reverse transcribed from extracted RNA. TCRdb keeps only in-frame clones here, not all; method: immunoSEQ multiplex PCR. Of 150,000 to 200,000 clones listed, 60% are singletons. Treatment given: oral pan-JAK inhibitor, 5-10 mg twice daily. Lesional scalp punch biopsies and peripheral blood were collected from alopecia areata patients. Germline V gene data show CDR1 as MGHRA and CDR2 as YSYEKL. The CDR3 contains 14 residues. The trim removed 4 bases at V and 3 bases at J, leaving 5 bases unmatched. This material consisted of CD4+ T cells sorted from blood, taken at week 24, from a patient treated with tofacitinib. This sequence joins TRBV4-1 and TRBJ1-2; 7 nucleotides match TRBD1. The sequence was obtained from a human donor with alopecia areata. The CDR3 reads CASSLTGVDYGYTF. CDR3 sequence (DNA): TGCGCCAGCAGCCTAACAGGGGTGGACTATGGCTACACCTTC.